This paragraph covers one T cell receptor beta chain sequence. The data derive from a study of blood T cell repertoires in COVID-19. Whole-study context: Specimens from acute and convalescent COVID-19 originated in the United States, Italy and Spain. T cells, B-cell-depleted T cells, or PBMCs supplied cDNA or gDNA.

Authors' methods: The assay estimated nucleated cells by amplifying reference gene primers. The assay was immunoSEQ multiplex PCR, and TCRdb's table has in-frame clones only and misses some. The V and J calls and clone size are taken from that table; D and trimming were inferred from the DNA. The sample has under 200,000 clones, around 87% seen once. Per the germline V gene, CDR1 is SGHDT and CDR2 is YYEEEE. The CDR3 consists of 11 residues. V dropped 2 bases and J dropped 10 bases, with 7 bases sitting between them. This TCR came from a man aged 40-49 years with active or convalescent COVID-19. Sequences were obtained from peripheral blood. V and J are TRBV5-6 and TRBJ2-1; no clear D gene. The DNA of the CDR3 is TGTGCCAGCAGCTTACAAGTCGAGCAGTTCTTC. Its translation: CASSLQVEQFF.